Listed below are T cell receptor beta chains from one sample, sequenced in a study of early T cells in non-severe SARS-CoV-2 infection. TCRdb processed the 5' RACE reads anew with MiXCR; each CDR3 protein has one entry. This sample has just over 60,000 distinct CDR3 sequences, with 8.5% to 9.5% found just once. The sample consisted of whole blood. Receptor source: an adult who was a healthcare worker with PCR-confirmed SARS-CoV-2 infection or an uninfected control (not recorded which). CDR3s include the opening cysteine and the closing phenylalanine or tryptophan. D genes are given only for firm matches. Where a row states a size, it is once, few, many or the class of an expanded clone; other rows omit it.

>-|once|TRBV12-3/TRBV12-4|TRBJ1-5|12
TGTGCCAGCAACTCCCTATATCAGCCCCAGCATTTT
CASNSLYQPQHF
>-|many|TRBV10-3|TRBJ2-5|17
TGTGCCATCAGTGAGTCTCGGGACTTGCCGTTTGGAGAGACCCAGTACTTC
CAISESRDLPFGETQYF
>-|few|TRBV29-1|TRBJ2-1|14
TGCAGCGTTGTAAAGGGGAAGGGGTCGAATGAGCAGTTCTTC
CSVVKGKGSNEQFF
>-|-|TRBV5-5|TRBJ2-1|14
TGTGCCAGCAGCTTGCTAGGGGAACGGAATGAGCAGTTCTTC
CASSLLGERNEQFF
>TRBD1|few|TRBV3-1|TRBJ1-5|14
TGTGCCAGCAGCCAGACAGGGGTTGAACAGCCCCAGCATTTT
CASSQTGVEQPQHF
>-|-|TRBV20-1|TRBJ2-3|15
TGCAGTGCTAGAGATTTGACCTCTAGCACAGATACGCAGTATTTT
CSARDLTSSTDTQYF
>-|many|TRBV7-2|TRBJ2-5|14
TGTGCCAGCAGCCCGGGGACTCCGGGGGAGACCCAGTACTTC
CASSPGTPGETQYF
>-|-|TRBV7-8|TRBJ1-1|13
TGTGCCAGCAGCTTTGGTGGGCAACCCAAAGCTTTCTTT
CASSFGGQPKAFF
>-|-|TRBV7-2|TRBJ2-4|12
TGTGCCAGCAGCCTACCGCCGGGAGAACAGTACTTC
CASSLPPGEQYF
>-|medium-sized|TRBV4-1|TRBJ1-2|16
TGCGCCAGCAGCCAAGCCGGTACGGGTTCAAACTATGGCTACACCTTC
CASSQAGTGSNYGYTF
>-|-|TRBV5-1|TRBJ1-1|13
TGCGCCAGCAGCTTGGATCGGGGGGCGCGGGCTTTCTTT
CASSLDRGARAFF
>-|-|TRBV9|TRBJ1-2|16
TGTGCCAGCAGCGTAGATTATGGAAGCGAAGTTGAAGGCTACACCTTC
CASSVDYGSEVEGYTF
>-|-|TRBV7-2|TRBJ2-5|15
TGTGCCAGCAGCTTAGGGGTTACGGGAAAAGAGACCCAGTACTTC
CASSLGVTGKETQYF
>-|-|TRBV7-6|TRBJ1-1|18
TGTGCCAGCAGCTTAGACCCACCTGCGGGGACCCTCGGGACTGAAGCTTTCTTT
CASSLDPPAGTLGTEAFF
>-|few|TRBV3-1|TRBJ1-1|14
TGTGCCAGCAGCCAGGTTGAGGGGAACACTGAAGCTTTCTTT
CASSQVEGNTEAFF
>TRBD2|-|TRBV2|TRBJ2-3|16
TGTGCCAGCAGTGAAACGACTAGCGGGATCCTGGGTACGCAGTATTTT
CASSETTSGILGTQYF
>-|many|TRBV7-6|TRBJ2-5|16
TGTGCCAGCAGCGAATCCCCATCGGGTTTCCAAGAGACCCAGTACTTC
CASSESPSGFQETQYF
>TRBD1|many|TRBV2|TRBJ1-5|16
TGTGCCAGCAGTCTCGATCGGACAGGGGGGAATCAGCCCCAGCATTTT
CASSLDRTGGNQPQHF
>-|few|TRBV18|TRBJ2-2|16
TGTGCCAGCTCTCGCGGGACAGCCCGGAACACCGGGGAGCTGTTTTTT
CASSRGTARNTGELFF
>TRBD2|-|TRBV20-1|TRBJ2-3|17
TGCAGTGCTACTCCTAGCGGGGGGGCCGCAGTGACAGATACGCAGTATTTT
CSATPSGGAAVTDTQYF
>TRBD2|many|TRBV29-1|TRBJ2-3|14
TGCAGCGTTGAAGCGGGGGGGCGAGCAGATACGCAGTATTTT
CSVEAGGRADTQYF
>-|many|TRBV6-5|TRBJ1-5|14
TGTGCCAGCAGGCGCGTGGGGGGCAATCAGCCCCAGCATTTT
CASRRVGGNQPQHF
>TRBD1|-|TRBV29-1|TRBJ1-3|13
TGCAGCGTTTCGACAGGGTCTGGAAACACCATATATTTT
CSVSTGSGNTIYF
>-|-|TRBV15|TRBJ2-2|14
TGTGCCACCAGCAGACGGCAGGGAGGAGGGGAGCTGTTTTTT
CATSRRQGGGELFF
>-|few|TRBV20-1|TRBJ1-2|13
TGCAGTGCTAGAGATATACAAACAGATGGCTACACCTTC
CSARDIQTDGYTF
>TRBD1|many|TRBV7-3|TRBJ1-1|13
TGTGCCAGCAGCCGGGACAGGGACACTGAAGCTTTCTTT
CASSRDRDTEAFF
>TRBD1|many|TRBV7-2|TRBJ2-2|15
TGTGCCAGCAGCTTAGCGACAGGGGGCACCGGGGAGCTGTTTTTT
CASSLATGGTGELFF
>TRBD2|few|TRBV12-3/TRBV12-4|TRBJ2-1|18
TGTGCCAGCACCTCGACTAGCGGGGGACCCACCCCATACAATGAGCAGTTCTTC
CASTSTSGGPTPYNEQFF
>-|few|TRBV4-1|TRBJ1-1|16
TGCGCCAGCAGCCAAGCGGGGTGGACCCTGGACACTGAAGCTTTCTTT
CASSQAGWTLDTEAFF
>-|-|TRBV11-1|TRBJ1-1|15
TGTGCCAGCAGCTCGTTAGAGGGGGGGTTGACTGAAGCTTTCTTT
CASSSLEGGLTEAFF
>TRBD1|-|TRBV10-3|TRBJ1-1|13
TGTGCCATCAGGGACAGGACAATCGGAGAAGCTTTCTTT
CAIRDRTIGEAFF
>-|-|TRBV24-1|TRBJ2-3|15
TGTGCCACCAGTGATCGTACAGGGTACACAGATACGCAGTATTTT
CATSDRTGYTDTQYF
>-|many|TRBV29-1|TRBJ2-3|14
TGCAGCGTGACACCTGGGGGCCGCACAGATACGCAGTATTTT
CSVTPGGRTDTQYF
>-|-|TRBV30|TRBJ1-6|12
TGTGCCTGGAACGCCCTACAATCACCCCTCCACTTT
CAWNALQSPLHF
>-|-|TRBV10-3|TRBJ2-1|12
TGTGCCATCTCTGAGGGGCGAGATGAGCAGTTCTTC
CAISEGRDEQFF
>-|few|TRBV3-1|TRBJ1-1|15
TGTGCCAGCAGCCTCAGAGAGGGATTGAACACTGAAGCTTTCTTT
CASSLREGLNTEAFF
>-|many|TRBV6-5|TRBJ1-6|13
TGTGCCAGCAGTTACGGGGGGACCTCCCCCCTCCACTTT
CASSYGGTSPLHF
>-|few|TRBV19|TRBJ2-2|12
TGTGCCAGTAGTATAAACACCGGGGAGCTGTTTTTT
CASSINTGELFF